These 21 T cell receptor beta chains originate from one sample sequenced in a study of blood T cell repertoires in COVID-19. Repertoires were generated with immunoSEQ multiplex PCR, while TCRdb's copy carries only in-frame clones and drops some. The sample has fewer than 250,000 clones, around 86% seen once. What was sequenced was PBMCs or T cells enriched from blood (not recorded which). The receptors come from a woman aged 40 to 50 in a cohort exposed to, infected with or recovered from COVID-19 (not recorded which).

The chain recombines TRBV27 with TRBJ1-5; D perhaps matches TRBD1 (5 bases). V was pared by 6 bases and J by 4 bases, with 16 bases between. The germline gives CDR1 MNHEY, CDR2 SMNVEV (reference sequence). The CDR3 contains 15 residues. Written as DNA, the CDR3 is TGTGCCAGCAGGTCGCTCGCTTCAGGGAATCAGCCCCAGCATTTT. Translated, it gives CASRSLASGNQPQHF.

This rearrangement joins TRBV10-3 to TRBJ1-3, with 7 nucleotides matching TRBD1. CDR3 length: 18 residues. CDR1 and CDR2 (germline): ENHRY, SYGVKD. Trimming removed 8 bases from V and 2 bases from J; junction bases left unmatched: 18. CDR3 sequence: CAISGGRSGRGTGNTIYF. In nucleotides, the CDR3 is TGTGCCATCTCAGGGGGAAGGAGCGGCAGGGGAACTGGAAACACCATATATTTT.

The DNA for the CDR3 is TGTGCCAGCTCACTCCGCGGGGGATCGAACACCATATATTTT. It translates to CASSLRGGSNTIYF. The chain links TRBV6-5 to TRBJ1-3; D may be TRBD1 (5 bases). V was shortened by 8 bases and J by 7 bases, with 18 bases between the two germline ends. This CDR3 contains 14 residues. Germline-derived CDR1 and CDR2 are MNHEY and SVGAGI.

V gene TRBV5-8 combines with J gene TRBJ2-7; 13 bases are a match to TRBD2. Germline CDR1 reads SGHTS; CDR2 reads YDEGEE. CDR3 size: 15 residues. Losses at the gene ends were 4 bases for V and 5 bases for J; bases not matched to a gene: 6. Written as DNA, the CDR3 is TGTGCCAGCAGCCTCGGGACTAGCGGGATTAACGAGCAGTACTTC. Amino acids: CASSLGTSGINEQYF. Supplemented by reference TRBV5-8 and TRBJ2-7, the full variable domain reads EAGVTQSPTHLIKTRGQQATLRCSPISGHTSVYWYQQALGLGLQFLLWYDEGEERNRGNFPPRFSGRQFPNYSSELNVNALELEDSALYLCASSLGTSGINEQYFGPGTRLTVT.

The chain combines TRBV6-2 or TRBV6-3 with TRBJ2-7, with 8 bases that match TRBD2. V trimming: 2 bases; J trimming: 0 bases; junction bases outside the gene matches: 6. CDR1 MNHEY and CDR2 SVGEGT come from the germline V gene. CDR3 length equals 16 residues. Here the CDR3 reads CASSYTYGRVSYEQYF. The CDR3 coding sequence is TGTGCCAGCAGTTACACCTACGGGAGGGTCTCCTACGAGCAGTACTTC.

The gene calls are TRBV19 and TRBJ2-7; D perhaps matches TRBD2 (5 bases). Germline CDR1 is LNHDA and CDR2 is SQIVND (reference sequence). The CDR3 has 18 amino acids. Trimming left V 3 bases short and J 5 bases short, with 26 bases between. In DNA form, the CDR3 reads TGTGCCAGTAGTATCTCTTATGAGAGGGCCTGGCCGTTCCACGAGCAGTACTTC. Translation: CASSISYERAWPFHEQYF.

V and J are TRBV10-3 and TRBJ2-3, with a possible D match to TRBD2 (6 bases). Germline CDR1 reads ENHRY; CDR2 reads SYGVKD. The germline V and J ends were trimmed by 10 bases and 1 base, with 27 bases remaining between them. This CDR3 is 18 amino acids long. The CDR3 sequence is CATTNDPRDLIRTDTQYF. In DNA form, the CDR3 reads TGTGCCACCACAAACGATCCTAGGGACTTGATACGCACAGATACGCAGTATTTT.

The J gene is TRBJ1-1, the V gene TRBV28; 11 bases fit TRBD1. The germline CDR1 and CDR2 sequences are MDHEN and SYDVKM. V trimming: 3 bases; J trimming: 5 bases; junction bases outside the gene matches: 2. The CDR3 is 14 residues long. This CDR3 reads CASSLGQGVTEAFF. The CDR3, as DNA: TGTGCCAGCAGTTTGGGACAGGGGGTAACTGAAGCTTTCTTT.

This chain links TRBV7-9 with TRBJ2-3; D possibly corresponds to TRBD2 (7 bases). Germline CDR1 reads SEHNR; CDR2 reads FQNEAQ (reference sequence). Trimming took 4 bases from V and 4 from J, leaving 24 bases between them. The length of the CDR3 is 18 residues. CDR3 nucleotide sequence: TGTGCCAGCAGCTCGCCCGTCGGGGAGGGGGTATCGGCAGATACGCAGTATTTT. Residues: CASSSPVGEGVSADTQYF.

V and J are TRBV15 and TRBJ2-7, with D possibly matching TRBD2 (6 bases). Germline V gene data show CDR1 as LNHNV and CDR2 as YYDKDF (reference sequence). V was shortened by 1 base and J by 6 bases, with 16 bases between the two germline ends. CDR3 size: 15 residues. Here the CDR3 reads CATSRVPGSRSEQYF. Written as DNA, the CDR3 is TGTGCCACCAGCAGAGTTCCCGGGAGTCGAAGCGAGCAGTACTTC.

For this clone: At one boundary the junction diverges from the germline segment, which might be a read error. V and J are TRBV6-1 and TRBJ1-1; TRBD1 agrees at 8 bases. This CDR3 is 14 amino acids long. Germline loops: CDR1 MNHNS, CDR2 SASEGT. The CDR3 loop reads CASSQAGGFTEAFF. CDR3 DNA sequence: TGTGCCAGCAGTCAAGCAGGGGGCTTTACTGAAGCTTTCTTT.

The V call is TRBV4-2, the J call TRBJ1-4, with TRBD1 identical over 10 bases. Germline CDR1 reads LGHNA; CDR2 reads YNFKEQ. The CDR3 totals 17 residues. V shed 0 bases and J 5 bases; nucleotides not matched to a gene: 6. The CDR3 region has the DNA TGTGCCAGCAGCCAAGATCTCGGACAGGGGGGGAATGAAAAACTGTTTTTT. Its translation is CASSQDLGQGGNEKLFF.

The chain couples TRBV9 to TRBJ2-5; D possibly corresponds to TRBD1 (6 bases). The CDR3 is made up of 15 amino acids. Germline V gene sequence: CDR1 SGDLS, CDR2 YYNGEE. Trimming removed 2 bases from V and 0 bases from J, with 11 bases in between. The CDR3 is CASSVWSGDQETQYF. The CDR3 bases are TGTGCCAGCAGCGTTTGGTCAGGGGACCAAGAGACCCAGTACTTC.

CDR3 nucleotides: TGTGCCAGTAGTATCGGGACAGGCAACAATCAGCCCCAGCATTTT. Translating gives CASSIGTGNNQPQHF. The chain combines TRBV19 with TRBJ1-5, with 8 bases aligning to TRBD1. Trimming at V came to 3 bases and at J to 3 bases, leaving 4 bases not matched to a gene. The germline gives CDR1 LNHDA, CDR2 SQIVND (reference sequence). The CDR3 is made up of 15 amino acids.

This chain uses TRBV19 with TRBJ2-3; 11 bases agree with TRBD2. Per germline, CDR1 LNHDA and CDR2 SQIVND (reference sequence). The CDR3 loop spans 14 amino acids. With 3 bases clipped from V and 5 bases from J, the junction kept 1 base outside the gene matches. DNA for the CDR3: TGTGCCAGTAGTATCGGACTAGCGGGAGATACGCAGTATTTT. This codes for CASSIGLAGDTQYF.

CDR3 in amino acids: CASSVGGGEASYNEQFF. Here the CDR3 DNA reads TGTGCCAGCAGCGTAGGGGGTGGGGAGGCTTCCTACAATGAGCAGTTCTTC. This rearrangement joins TRBV9 to TRBJ2-1; tentative D call: TRBD2 (6 bases). Germline V CDR1 and CDR2: SGDLS, YYNGEE. Trimming removed 0 bases from V and 1 base from J, with 14 bases in between. The CDR3 extends over 17 amino acids.

The rearrangement links TRBV4-1 to TRBJ2-1; perhaps TRBD1 as D (6 bases). The CDR3 sequence is 14 residues long. Trimming cost V 2 bases and J 7 bases, with 12 bases left between them. Germline values: CDR1 MGHRA, CDR2 YSYEKL. For the CDR3, the DNA is TGCGCCAGCAGCCAACCGACAGGCCGGAATGAGCAGTTCTTC. The encoded protein is CASSQPTGRNEQFF.

The V gene is TRBV11-2, the J gene TRBJ2-7; 8 bases align to TRBD2. The V gene end was trimmed by 5 bases and the J gene end by 3 bases; junction bases not matched to a gene: 9. The germline gives CDR1 SGHAT, CDR2 FQNNGV. The CDR3 is 15 residues long. The chain's CDR3 is CASSKERGSRYEQYF. DNA for the CDR3: TGTGCCAGCAGCAAAGAGCGGGGGAGTCGCTACGAGCAGTACTTC.

The chain uses TRBV27 and TRBJ2-5; 10 nucleotides match TRBD1. After removal of 1 base from V and 5 bases from J, the junction contained 7 bases not matched to a gene. Per germline, CDR1 MNHEY and CDR2 SMNVEV (reference sequence). The CDR3 runs to 16 residues. The CDR3 DNA sequence: TGTGCCAGCAGTTTATATGGACAGGGGGATCGGGAGACCCAGTACTTC. Its protein product is CASSLYGQGDRETQYF.

The chain uses TRBV18 and TRBJ2-1, with 11 bases matching TRBD2. V lost 3 bases, J lost 7 bases, and 5 bases stayed unmatched. This CDR3 region has 15 residues. Germline loops: CDR1 KGHSH, CDR2 LQKENI. The DNA for the CDR3 is TGTGCCAGCTCACCTTTAGCGGGGGGGCGTAATGAGCAGTTCTTC. It is translated as CASSPLAGGRNEQFF.

The V and J genes are TRBV5-1 and TRBJ2-1; TRBD1 might be the D (5 bases). The V end was cut by 0 bases, the J end by 6 bases, with 13 bases between. The CDR3 sequence is 15 residues long. Germline CDR1 reads SGHRS; CDR2 reads YFSETQ. The CDR3 here is CASSLARLGANEQFF. DNA for the CDR3: TGCGCCAGCAGCTTGGCCCGGCTAGGGGCCAATGAGCAGTTCTTC.